The next 14 T cell receptor beta chains were all read from a single sample in a study of cytomegalovirus exposure and HLA in healthy donors. The PCR employed 60 Vbeta primers together with 13 Jbeta primers. Only in-frame clones appear in the TCRdb table, and some are missing; sequencing was by immunoSEQ multiplex PCR. The top ten clones hold under 1.1% of a sample with roughly 160,000 clones, more than 70% of them seen once. The sample consisted of PBMCs. The source of these receptors is a man younger than 40 in good health and CMV-seronegative.

The gene calls are TRBV19 and TRBJ1-5; D is possibly TRBD1 (5 bases). The germline gives CDR1 LNHDA, CDR2 SQIVND (reference sequence). V was cut by 6 bases and J by 9 bases, with 15 bases left in between. The CDR3 loop spans 13 amino acids. CDR3 nucleotides: TGTGCCAGTAGAACGGGGGGTGCGGGGCCCCAGCATTTT. It specifies CASRTGGAGPQHF.

This clone was seen only once. The chain uses TRBV4-1 and TRBJ2-6, with 8 bases fitting TRBD1. J was trimmed by 1 base and V by 1 base; bases with no gene match: 9. The CDR3 extends over 19 amino acids. CDR1 is MGHRA and CDR2 is YSYEKL in the germline V gene. CDR3 region: CASSQAGQGAHSGANVLTF. CDR3 nucleotides: TGCGCCAGCAGCCAAGCAGGTCAGGGGGCACATTCTGGGGCCAACGTCCTGACTTTC.

In this sample, this clone turned up a few times. The chain couples TRBV6-6 to TRBJ2-2; D unresolved. The CDR3 length is 13 residues. V was cut by 8 bases and J by 0 bases, with 7 bases left in between. Germline CDR1 reads MNHNY; CDR2 reads SVGAGI (reference sequence). The CDR3 region is CASEISNTGELFF. CDR3 nucleotides: TGTGCCAGCGAGATTTCGAACACCGGGGAGCTGTTTTTT.

The chain combines TRBV30 with TRBJ2-5; 9 nucleotides match TRBD1. CDR3 size: 15 residues. CDR1 is GTSNPN and CDR2 is SVGIG in the germline V gene (reference sequence). J lost 5 bases, V lost 0 bases, and 7 bases had no gene match. CDR3 sequence: CAWSVVQGAQETQYF. The CDR3 DNA reads TGTGCCTGGAGTGTAGTACAGGGGGCTCAGGAGACCCAGTACTTC.

The genes are TRBV18 and TRBJ1-5; maybe TRBD1 (6 bases). Germline CDR1 reads KGHSH; CDR2 reads LQKENI. Deletions cut 3 bases from V and 3 bases from J, with 15 bases between. This CDR3 comprises 16 residues. CDR3 loop: CASSPKDSRNNQPQHF. CDR3 in DNA: TGTGCCAGCTCACCTAAGGACAGCAGAAACAATCAGCCCCAGCATTTT.

The CDR3 DNA sequence: TGTGCCAGCAGCCAGAGCCTTAGCGGAGCCTCCCCAGATACGCAGTATTTT. Translation gives CASSQSLSGASPDTQYF. The chain has TRBV4-2 and TRBJ2-3, with D perhaps matching TRBD2 (6 bases). V lost 3 bases to trimming and J lost 4 bases, with 20 bases between them. Germline V gene lookup returns CDR1 LGHNA and CDR2 YNFKEQ. There are 17 residues in the CDR3.

The chain employs TRBV28 and TRBJ1-2; D remains ambiguous. This CDR3 spans 14 amino acids. V was cut by 7 bases and J by 3 bases, with 15 bases left in between. From germline, CDR1 is MDHEN and CDR2 SYDVKM. The chain's CDR3 is CASTTLVGYYGYTF. CDR3 sequence (DNA): TGTGCCAGCACCACCCTGGTGGGCTACTATGGCTACACCTTC.

The V and J genes are TRBV9 and TRBJ1-1; D remains unclear. CDR3 length: 12 residues. Germline V gene sequence: CDR1 SGDLS, CDR2 YYNGEE. V was shortened by 3 bases and J by 5 bases, with 8 bases between the two germline ends. CDR3 sequence: CASSAPGTEAFF. The CDR3 nucleotides read TGTGCCAGCAGCGCACCGGGGACTGAAGCTTTCTTT.

The chain employs TRBV7-8 and TRBJ1-1; D not certain. V lost 1 base and J lost 4, with 16 bases in between. CDR3 length equals 16 residues. Germline V lookup: CDR1 SGHVS, CDR2 FQNEAQ. This chain's CDR3 is CASSLVLTRFGTEAFF. The CDR3 DNA reads as TGTGCCAGCAGCTTAGTCCTGACCAGGTTTGGCACTGAAGCTTTCTTT.

The V call is TRBV5-1, the J call TRBJ2-2; 10 nucleotides match TRBD2. Germline CDR1 is SGHRS and CDR2 is YFSETQ. This CDR3 comprises 17 residues. The trim removed 0 bases at V and 6 bases at J, leaving 8 bases unmatched. In DNA form, the CDR3 reads TGCGCCAGCAGCTTGGGTCGGCTAGCGGGGGTCGCCGGGGAGCTGTTTTTT. Translation: CASSLGRLAGVAGELFF.

The chain links TRBV9 to TRBJ1-2, with D possibly TRBD1 on 5 matching bases. The CDR3 runs to 15 residues. Germline V lookup: CDR1 SGDLS, CDR2 YYNGEE. Deletions cut 3 bases from V and 3 bases from J, with 15 bases between. The chain's CDR3 is CASSAGQPTDYGYTF. Here the CDR3 DNA reads TGTGCCAGCAGCGCCGGACAACCAACTGACTATGGCTACACCTTC.

This rearrangement joins TRBV11-2 to TRBJ2-1, with 7 bases that match TRBD2. Germline assignment: CDR1 SGHAT and CDR2 FQNNGV. The V gene end was trimmed by 5 bases and the J gene end by 7 bases; junction bases not matched to a gene: 8. CDR3 length equals 14 residues. Written as DNA, the CDR3 is TGTGCCAGCAGCCCCCATTTGGGGGGGAATGAGCAGTTCTTC. It is translated as CASSPHLGGNEQFF.

Concerning this clone itself: Different DNA sequences within this sample yield the same CDR3. The genes are TRBV5-1 and TRBJ2-3; D possibly corresponds to TRBD1 (5 bases). The germline V and J ends were trimmed by 2 bases and 4 bases, with 11 bases remaining between them. The CDR3 totals 14 residues. Germline V gene sequence: CDR1 SGHRS, CDR2 YFSETQ. CDR3: CASSFRQTPDTQYF. DNA for the CDR3: TGCGCCAGCAGCTTCAGACAGACTCCAGATACGCAGTATTTT.

This clone is a singleton in its sample. V and J are TRBV5-6 and TRBJ2-1, with TRBD2 identical over 11 bases. Unmatched junction bases numbered 2, after V lost 4 bases and J lost 5 bases. From germline, CDR1 is SGHDT and CDR2 YYEEEE. The CDR3 contains 14 residues. CDR3 region: CASSPGLADNEQFF. CDR3 in DNA: TGTGCCAGCAGCCCGGGACTAGCGGACAATGAGCAGTTCTTC. Combining the CDR3 with reference TRBV5-6 and TRBJ2-1 gives the whole variable domain DAGVTQSPTHLIKTRGQQVTLRCSPKSGHDTVSWYQQALGQGPQFIFQYYEEEERQRGNFPDRFSGHQFPNYSSELNVNALLLGDSALYLCASSPGLADNEQFFGPGTRLTVL.